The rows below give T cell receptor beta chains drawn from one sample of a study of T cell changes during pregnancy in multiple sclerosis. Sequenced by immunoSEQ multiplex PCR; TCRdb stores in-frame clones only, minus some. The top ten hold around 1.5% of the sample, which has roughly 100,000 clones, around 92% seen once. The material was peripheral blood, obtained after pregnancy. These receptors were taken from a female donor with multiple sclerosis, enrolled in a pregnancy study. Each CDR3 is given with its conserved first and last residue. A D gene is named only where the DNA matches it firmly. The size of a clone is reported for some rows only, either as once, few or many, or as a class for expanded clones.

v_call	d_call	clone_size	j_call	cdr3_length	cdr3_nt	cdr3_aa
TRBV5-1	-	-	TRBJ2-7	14	TGCGCCAGCAGCCTGGGCCCTAGCTCCTACGAGCAGTACTTC	CASSLGPSSYEQYF
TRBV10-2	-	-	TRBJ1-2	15	TGCGCCAGCAGTGAGATCTCCGGGGGAGACTATGGCTACACCTTC	CASSEISGGDYGYTF
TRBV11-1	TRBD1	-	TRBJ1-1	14	TGTGCCAGCAGCTCCGACAGGGGATTCCCTGAAGCTTTCTTT	CASSSDRGFPEAFF
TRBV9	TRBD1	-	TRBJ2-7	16	TGTGCCAGCAGCCCCAGAACCGGGACAGGTATCGACGAGCAGTACTTC	CASSPRTGTGIDEQYF
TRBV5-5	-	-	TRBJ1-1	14	TGTGCCAGCAGTCCCGACAGGTGGAACACTGAAGCTTTCTTT	CASSPDRWNTEAFF
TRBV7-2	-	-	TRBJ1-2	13	TGTGCCAGCAGCTTAATGGCGGCCTATGGCTACACCTTC	CASSLMAAYGYTF
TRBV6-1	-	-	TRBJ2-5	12	TGTGCCAGCAGGAGGAGCCAAGAGACCCAGTACTTC	CASRRSQETQYF
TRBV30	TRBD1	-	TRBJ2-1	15	TGTGCCTGGACTTCCGGGACAGGGGCCTACAATGAGCAGTTCTTC	CAWTSGTGAYNEQFF
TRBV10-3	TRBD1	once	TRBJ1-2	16	TGTGCCATCAGCGATATCGGGACAGGGGCGAACTATGGCTACACCTTC	CAISDIGTGANYGYTF
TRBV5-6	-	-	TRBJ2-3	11	TGTGCCAGCCAAGCTGGAGATACGCAGTATTTT	CASQAGDTQYF
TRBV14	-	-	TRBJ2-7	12	TGTGCCAGCAGCCAAGGCGGCTACGAGCAGTACTTC	CASSQGGYEQYF
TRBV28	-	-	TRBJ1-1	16	TGTGCCAGCAGTTTCGGGGTTACGTCCCAGAACACTGAAGCTTTCTTT	CASSFGVTSQNTEAFF
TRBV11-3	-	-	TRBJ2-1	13	TGTGCCAGCAGCTTAGGGGGGCCGAATGAGCAGTTCTTC	CASSLGGPNEQFF
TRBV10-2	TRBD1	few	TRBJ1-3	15	TGCGCCAGCAGTGAGCGGGGGACAGTTGGAAACACCATATATTTT	CASSERGTVGNTIYF
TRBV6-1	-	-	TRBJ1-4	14	TGTGCCAGCAGTGCGCTCCGGGTTAATGAAAAACTGTTTTTT	CASSALRVNEKLFF
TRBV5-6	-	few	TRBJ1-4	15	TGTGCCAGCAGCTTGCGGGGGACCAACGGAGAAAAACTGTTTTTT	CASSLRGTNGEKLFF
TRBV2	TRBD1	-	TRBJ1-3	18	TGTGCCAGCAGTGAAAGGAGGACAGGGGTAGGGTCTGGAAACACCATATATTTT	CASSERRTGVGSGNTIYF
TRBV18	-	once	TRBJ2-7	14	TGTGCCAGCTCGCTAGTACAGGGTCCCTACGAGCAGTACTTC	CASSLVQGPYEQYF
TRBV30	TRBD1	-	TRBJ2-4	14	TGTGCCTGGAGCGCAGGGGGTGCCAAAAACATTCAGTACTTC	CAWSAGGAKNIQYF
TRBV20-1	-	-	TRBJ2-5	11	TGCAGTTCCACAGAACAAGAGACCCAGTACTTC	CSSTEQETQYF
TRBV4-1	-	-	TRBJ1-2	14	TGCGCCAGCAGCCAAGATAACCGGTACTATGGCTACACCTTC	CASSQDNRYYGYTF
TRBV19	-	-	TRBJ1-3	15	TGTGCCAGTAGCGAGGCCCCAGGGAAGGGAAACACCATATATTTT	CASSEAPGKGNTIYF
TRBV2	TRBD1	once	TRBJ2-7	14	TGTGCCAGCACCTCCGGGACAGTGGCCTACGAGCAGTACTTC	CASTSGTVAYEQYF
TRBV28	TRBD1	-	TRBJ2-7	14	TGTGCCTCACTTACGACAGGGGAGATCTACGAGCAGTACTTC	CASLTTGEIYEQYF
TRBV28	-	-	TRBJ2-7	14	TGTGCCAGCACTACAGGGCGTCCTTCCTACGAGCAGTACTTC	CASTTGRPSYEQYF
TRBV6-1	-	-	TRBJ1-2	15	TGTGCCAGCAGTCCCTCGGGGGTGGCAAACTATGGCTACACCTTC	CASSPSGVANYGYTF
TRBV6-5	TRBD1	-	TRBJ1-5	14	TGTGCCAGCAGTTTCTCCCCAGGGGGGCGGCCCCAGCATTTT	CASSFSPGGRPQHF
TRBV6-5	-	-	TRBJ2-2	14	TGTGCCAGCAGTCCGGGACTGTACACCGGGGAGCTGTTTTTT	CASSPGLYTGELFF
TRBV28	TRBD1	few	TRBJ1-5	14	TGTGCCAGCAGGGACGGGACAGTGAATCAGCCCCAGCATTTT	CASRDGTVNQPQHF
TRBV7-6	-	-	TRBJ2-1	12	TGTGCCAGCAGCAGCGGACTAAATGAGCAGTTCTTC	CASSSGLNEQFF
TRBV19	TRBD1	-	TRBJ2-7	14	TGTGCCAGTAGTATCCGGACAGGGGTCTACGAGCAGTACTTC	CASSIRTGVYEQYF
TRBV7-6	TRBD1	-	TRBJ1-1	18	TGTGCCAGCAGCCGGAAGGCCGGGACAGGGGTCTCGAACACTGAAGCTTTCTTT	CASSRKAGTGVSNTEAFF